Below are 18 T cell receptor beta chains sequenced from a single sample in a study of cytomegalovirus exposure and HLA in healthy donors (dated by TCRdb to about 2017). Library preparation used the immunoSEQ multiplex PCR assay. The multiplex PCR relied on a mix of 60 forward primers for TCR Vbeta segments and 13 reverse primers for TCR Jbeta segments. The immuneACCESS repertoire file appears here via TCRdb, limited to in-frame rearrangements. These files lack a portion of the clones; in checked studies, under half of the deficit traces to unresolved V genes, and the cause of the others is not known. In this sample the table shows around 120,000 clones, over 80% of which occur a single time. Clones ranked in the top ten supply approximately 0.22% of the sample. Material: PBMCs. These receptors came from a man in his forties or fifties in good health and CMV-seronegative.

Notes on this clone: One end of the junction fails to match germline, which may point to a read error. The chain employs TRBV5-6 and TRBJ1-1; 7 bases agree with TRBD1. CDR3 length equals 17 residues. CDR1 is SGHDT, CDR2 YYEEEE, per germline. CDR3 DNA: TGTGCCAGCAGCTTGGCCCCCACAGGGGTCGGCCATCGAACGGGGATCTTT. This sequence encodes CASSLAPTGVGHRTGIF.

The V call is TRBV5-1, the J call TRBJ1-6; TRBD1 is a possible D gene (5 bases). Germline CDR1 is SGHRS and CDR2 is YFSETQ. This CDR3 has 15 residues. The V end lost 4 bases, the J end lost 6 bases, and 14 bases lay between the germline ends. The CDR3 DNA follows: TGCGCCAGCAGCCGGAGCGGGGGTCTTAATTCACCCCTCCACTTT. This encodes CASSRSGGLNSPLHF.

The V call is TRBV27, the J call TRBJ2-5; 8 bases align to TRBD1. The CDR3 spans 15 residues. Per germline, CDR1 MNHEY and CDR2 SMNVEV (reference sequence). The V and J ends lost 6 bases and 0 bases, in that order; junction bases with no gene match: 6. The CDR3 spells CASRPRQGYQETQYF. The CDR3 coding sequence is TGTGCCAGCAGACCCCGACAGGGGTACCAAGAGACCCAGTACTTC.

V is TRBV7-8 and J is TRBJ2-7; 10 nucleotides line up with TRBD1. Germline-derived CDR1 and CDR2 are SGHVS and FQNEAQ. J gave up 4 bases and V 5 bases, and 14 bases lay outside the gene matches. CDR3 length equals 17 residues. The CDR3 protein is CASSLLFRDRGGYEQYF. CDR3 coding DNA: TGTGCCAGCAGCCTGCTTTTCCGGGACAGGGGTGGATACGAGCAGTACTTC.

The chain joins TRBV9 to TRBJ2-1, with D tentatively TRBD1 (5 bases). The germline V gene has CDR1 SGDLS and CDR2 YYNGEE. The CDR3 extends over 14 amino acids. Trimming removed 4 bases at V and 4 bases at J, with 12 bases between. CDR3 region: CASSYQQGYNEQFF. The CDR3 DNA sequence: TGTGCCAGCAGCTACCAGCAGGGATACAATGAGCAGTTCTTC.

This clone was seen a single time. The genes are TRBV27 and TRBJ2-7; TRBD1 agrees at 9 bases. The germline V gene encodes CDR1 MNHEY and CDR2 SMNVEV (reference sequence). Unmatched junction bases numbered 5, after V lost 2 bases and J lost 6 bases. The CDR3 is 14 amino acids. In nucleotides, the CDR3 is TGTGCCAGCAGTTTACAGGACAGGGGTAGCGAGCAGTACTTC. Amino acids: CASSLQDRGSEQYF.

The chain has TRBV5-1 and TRBJ1-1; 9 bases agree with TRBD1. J lost 7 bases, V lost 4 bases, and 17 bases had no gene match. This CDR3 has 17 amino acids. Germline V CDR1 and CDR2: SGHRS, YFSETQ. The DNA of the CDR3 is TGCGCCAGCAGCCCGGGACAGGGACAGGGACGCTCGGTTGAAGCTTTCTTT. Translation gives CASSPGQGQGRSVEAFF.

In its sample, this clone was seen once. The chain joins TRBV7-9 to TRBJ2-7, with D perhaps TRBD2 (5 bases). The V gene's germline CDR1 is SEHNR and CDR2 FQNEAQ (reference sequence). This CDR3 region has 15 residues. V was pared by 1 base and J by 0 bases, with 10 bases between. As DNA, the CDR3 is TGTGCCAGCAGCTTAGGTAGCGCCGACTCCTACGAGCAGTACTTC. Its protein is CASSLGSADSYEQYF.

The chain joins TRBV5-1 to TRBJ1-1; D call uncertain. V was cut by 2 bases and J by 4 bases, with 18 bases left in between. The CDR3 extends over 16 amino acids. Germline V gene sequence: CDR1 SGHRS, CDR2 YFSETQ. The CDR3 DNA is TGCGCCAGCAGCTTTGGAGCTCCTTTCTCGGGCACTGAAGCTTTCTTT. Translating gives CASSFGAPFSGTEAFF. Based on the CDR3 plus reference TRBV5-1 and TRBJ1-1, the full variable domain is KAGVTQTPRYLIKTRGQQVTLSCSPISGHRSVSWYQQTPGQGLQFLFEYFSETQRNKGNFPGRFSGRQFSNSRSEMNVSTLELGDSALYLCASSFGAPFSGTEAFFGQGTRLTVV.

This clone has just one count. This chain connects TRBV28 to TRBJ2-7; 7 bases match TRBD1. The trim removed 7 bases at V and 2 bases at J, leaving 11 bases unmatched. Germline values: CDR1 MDHEN, CDR2 SYDVKM. The CDR3 loop spans 15 amino acids. Written as DNA, the CDR3 is TGTGCCAGCACCCCGACAGGGCTGATCCCCTACGAGCAGTACTTC. Protein sequence: CASTPTGLIPYEQYF.

The V and J genes are TRBV7-9 and TRBJ2-3; 11 bases are shared with TRBD1. Losses at the gene ends were 4 bases for V and 6 bases for J; bases not matched to a gene: 3. This CDR3 spans 14 amino acids. Germline values: CDR1 SEHNR, CDR2 FQNEAQ (reference sequence). CDR3 sequence reads: CASSSGTGGDTQYF. Here the CDR3 DNA reads TGTGCCAGCAGCTCCGGGACAGGGGGGGATACGCAGTATTTT.

With respect to this clone: The junction departs from germline at one end; a sequencing error may be responsible. The chain employs TRBV6-5 and TRBJ2-3; D is ambiguous. CDR1 and CDR2 from the germline V gene are MNHEY and SVGAGI. The CDR3 totals 15 residues. The CDR3 region has the DNA TGTTCCAGCAGGTTACTGCCCATTAGCACAGATACGCAGTATTTT. Translated, it gives CSSRLLPISTDTQYF.

This clone was seen only once. The chain uses TRBV30 and TRBJ1-3; no clear D gene. Per germline, CDR1 GTSNPN and CDR2 SVGIG (reference sequence). V gave up 7 bases and J gave up 3 bases, with 10 bases separating them. The CDR3 sequence is 12 residues long. The CDR3 sequence: CASRRNGNTIYF. The DNA of the CDR3 is TGTGCCTCCCGGCGGAATGGAAACACCATATATTTT.

The chain joins TRBV5-5 to TRBJ2-5, with 7 bases fitting TRBD2. There are 15 residues in the CDR3. With V trimmed by 0 bases and J by 10 bases, 12 bases remained unmatched. Germline CDR1 reads SGHKS; CDR2 reads YYEKEE (reference sequence). CDR3 in amino acids: CASSLVRLESGVQYF. CDR3 nucleotide sequence: TGTGCCAGCAGCTTGGTCCGACTAGAGAGCGGGGTCCAGTACTTC.

This chain links TRBV27 with TRBJ2-6, with D uncertain. Trimming removed 4 bases from V and 0 bases from J, with 4 bases in between. Germline V CDR1 and CDR2: MNHEY, SMNVEV (reference sequence). CDR3 length: 14 residues. The CDR3 is CASSSYSGANVLTF. The CDR3 bases are TGTGCCAGCAGTTCTTACTCTGGGGCCAACGTCCTGACTTTC.

The chain combines TRBV7-2 with TRBJ2-7; 11 bases line up with TRBD1. Germline values: CDR1 SGHTA, CDR2 FQGNSA. The CDR3 contains 17 residues. The V and J ends lost 2 bases and 3 bases, in that order; junction bases with no gene match: 9. CDR3 residues: CASSLRDRGAGYYEQYF. The CDR3 region has the DNA TGTGCCAGCAGCTTAAGGGACAGGGGGGCAGGTTACTACGAGCAGTACTTC.

The table lists this clone with a count of one. V usage is TRBV25-1 and J usage is TRBJ1-6; a possible D gene is TRBD1 (5 bases). The ends were cut back, 1 base at V and 10 bases at J, with 14 bases in the middle. CDR1 is MGHDK and CDR2 is SYGVNS in the germline V gene. CDR3 length equals 15 residues. DNA of the CDR3: TGTGCCAGCAGTGAATCGAGCGGGTCAGGGTCACCCCTCCACTTT. It translates to CASSESSGSGSPLHF.

CDR3 coding DNA: TGTGCCTGGAGTGTACGGGGGGATGAGCAGTTCTTC. It encodes CAWSVRGDEQFF. The V and J genes are TRBV30 and TRBJ2-1; TRBD2 aligns across 7 bases. The CDR3 totals 12 residues. Germline CDR1 GTSNPN, CDR2 SVGIG (reference sequence). The J segment lost 8 bases and the V segment lost 0 bases, leaving 1 base of the junction unmatched. Complete variable domain (other parts from reference TRBV30 and TRBJ2-1): SQTIHQWPATLVQPVGSPLSLECTVEGTSNPNLYWYRQAAGRGLQLLFYSVGIGQISSEVPQNLSASRPQDRQFILSSKKLLLSDSGFYLCAWSVRGDEQFFGPGTRLTVL.